A selection of T cell receptor beta chains follows, all from one sample in a study of naive CD8 T cells in extremely preterm neonates. The assay was immunoSEQ multiplex PCR, and TCRdb's table has in-frame clones only and misses some. Of approximately 5,000 clones in the sample, around 97% are singletons; the top ten hold roughly 9.2%. The sample was naive CD8+ T cells from blood. These receptors were taken from a human donor in good health. Both conserved end residues are part of each CDR3. Each record gives: D gene, V gene, clone size, CDR3 length, J gene, CDR3 DNA, CDR3 protein. The D gene is left open where the match is weak. Clone size, where shown, is once, few, many, or a class for clones that have expanded.

d_gene: NA
v_gene: TRBV10-2
abundance: NA
len: 15
j_gene: TRBJ2-7
CDR3nt: TGCGCCAGCAGTTTATCCGGACTACTTTCCTACGAGCAGTACTTC
CDR3aa: CASSLSGLLSYEQYF

d_gene: NA
v_gene: TRBV6-4
abundance: NA
len: 14
j_gene: TRBJ2-1
CDR3nt: TGTGCCATCTGTCTACAGCCTACCTACAATGAGCAGTTCTTC
CDR3aa: CAICLQPTYNEQFF

d_gene: TRBD2
v_gene: TRBV9
abundance: NA
len: 15
j_gene: TRBJ2-7
CDR3nt: TGTGCCAGCAGCTCCCGGGGGGGAGCTAGAGGCGAGCAGTACTTC
CDR3aa: CASSSRGGARGEQYF

d_gene: NA
v_gene: TRBV4-3
abundance: NA
len: 15
j_gene: TRBJ1-3
CDR3nt: TGCGCCAGCAGCCAAGGCGTAGGGGGAGGAAACACCATATATTTT
CDR3aa: CASSQGVGGGNTIYF

d_gene: TRBD1
v_gene: TRBV6-1
abundance: NA
len: 16
j_gene: TRBJ1-6
CDR3nt: TGTGCCAGCACTGACAGGGAAGGTGCCTATAATTCACCCCTCCACTTT
CDR3aa: CASTDREGAYNSPLHF

d_gene: TRBD1
v_gene: TRBV18
abundance: NA
len: 20
j_gene: TRBJ2-1
CDR3nt: TGTGCCAGCTCACCAACTAGCCGGGGACAGGGTTTTATGGTAGACAATGAGCAGTTCTTC
CDR3aa: CASSPTSRGQGFMVDNEQFF

d_gene: TRBD2
v_gene: TRBV9
abundance: NA
len: 17
j_gene: TRBJ2-1
CDR3nt: TGTGCCAGCAGCACCTGGGGACTAGCGGGAGATCACAATGAGCAGTTCTTC
CDR3aa: CASSTWGLAGDHNEQFF

d_gene: NA
v_gene: TRBV5-5
abundance: NA
len: 15
j_gene: TRBJ1-5
CDR3nt: TGTGCCAGCAGCTTGGAGCCTCGTAGCAATCAGCCCCAGCATTTT
CDR3aa: CASSLEPRSNQPQHF

d_gene: TRBD1
v_gene: TRBV27
abundance: NA
len: 14
j_gene: TRBJ1-1
CDR3nt: TGTGCCAGCAGTAGGACAGGGGGGAACACTGAAGCTTTCTTT
CDR3aa: CASSRTGGNTEAFF

d_gene: NA
v_gene: TRBV7-9
abundance: once
len: 14
j_gene: TRBJ2-5
CDR3nt: TGTGCCAGCAGCGCTACGGGGAACCAAGAGACCCAGTACTTC
CDR3aa: CASSATGNQETQYF

d_gene: NA
v_gene: TRBV7-8
abundance: NA
len: 15
j_gene: TRBJ2-2
CDR3nt: TGTGCCAGCAGCGTTATTTATCAGGAAAACGGGGAGCTGTTTTTT
CDR3aa: CASSVIYQENGELFF

d_gene: TRBD2
v_gene: TRBV5-4
abundance: NA
len: 14
j_gene: TRBJ2-3
CDR3nt: TGTGCCAGCAGTTTAGCGGGAGAATCAGATACGCAGTATTTT
CDR3aa: CASSLAGESDTQYF

d_gene: NA
v_gene: TRBV7-9
abundance: NA
len: 16
j_gene: TRBJ1-6
CDR3nt: TGTGCCAGCAGCTTATTAAAGAGCTCCTATAATTCACCCCTCCACTTT
CDR3aa: CASSLLKSSYNSPLHF

d_gene: NA
v_gene: TRBV9
abundance: NA
len: 12
j_gene: TRBJ2-2
CDR3nt: TGTGCCAGCAGCGCGACTAGTGGGGAGCTGTTTTTT
CDR3aa: CASSATSGELFF

d_gene: TRBD1
v_gene: TRBV5-1
abundance: NA
len: 15
j_gene: TRBJ2-5
CDR3nt: TGCGCCAGCAATCACAGGGGTCCCCCCGACGGGACCCAGTACTTC
CDR3aa: CASNHRGPPDGTQYF

d_gene: TRBD2
v_gene: TRBV30
abundance: NA
len: 14
j_gene: TRBJ2-7
CDR3nt: TGTGCCTGGAGTGTGGGGGGGAGTAGCTACGAGCAGTACTTC
CDR3aa: CAWSVGGSSYEQYF

d_gene: TRBD1
v_gene: TRBV27
abundance: once
len: 15
j_gene: TRBJ2-6
CDR3nt: TGTGCCAGCAGTTCGACAGGGTCTGGGGCCAACGTCCTGACTTTC
CDR3aa: CASSSTGSGANVLTF

d_gene: NA
v_gene: TRBV28
abundance: NA
len: 13
j_gene: TRBJ1-2
CDR3nt: TGTGCCAGCAGTAACAGCAACCACTATGGCTACACCTTC
CDR3aa: CASSNSNHYGYTF

d_gene: TRBD2
v_gene: TRBV7-9
abundance: NA
len: 17
j_gene: TRBJ2-3
CDR3nt: TGTGCCAGCAGCTTAGCCGGACTAGCGGACGGCACAGATACGCAGTATTTT
CDR3aa: CASSLAGLADGTDTQYF

d_gene: NA
v_gene: TRBV19
abundance: NA
len: 14
j_gene: TRBJ2-5
CDR3nt: TGTGCCAGTAGAGGGACTGACGCTGGGGAGACCCAGTACTTC
CDR3aa: CASRGTDAGETQYF

d_gene: NA
v_gene: TRBV15
abundance: few
len: 16
j_gene: TRBJ2-1
CDR3nt: TGTGCCACCAGCAGAGATCGAGTAGCGGCGTACAATGAGCAGTTCTTC
CDR3aa: CATSRDRVAAYNEQFF

d_gene: TRBD2
v_gene: TRBV15
abundance: NA
len: 16
j_gene: TRBJ2-2
CDR3nt: TGTGCCACCAGCAGAGAAAAGCGGGGGAACACCGGGGAGCTGTTTTTT
CDR3aa: CATSREKRGNTGELFF

d_gene: NA
v_gene: TRBV6-5
abundance: NA
len: 13
j_gene: TRBJ1-5
CDR3nt: TGTGCCAGCAGGCCCGGGTTCAATCAGCCCCAGCATTTT
CDR3aa: CASRPGFNQPQHF

d_gene: TRBD2
v_gene: TRBV4-1
abundance: NA
len: 16
j_gene: TRBJ2-7
CDR3nt: TGCGCCAGCAGCCCCGGGACTAGCGGTAGCTCCTACGAGCAGTACTTC
CDR3aa: CASSPGTSGSSYEQYF

d_gene: NA
v_gene: TRBV9
abundance: NA
len: 15
j_gene: TRBJ2-2
CDR3nt: TGTGCCAGCAGCGAAACAGGGAGTAACACCGGGGAGCTGTTTTTT
CDR3aa: CASSETGSNTGELFF

d_gene: NA
v_gene: TRBV2
abundance: NA
len: 15
j_gene: TRBJ2-5
CDR3nt: TGTGCCAGCAGTGAAGCGGATGCGGGGTGGGAGACCCAGTACTTC
CDR3aa: CASSEADAGWETQYF

d_gene: TRBD2
v_gene: TRBV2
abundance: once
len: 16
j_gene: TRBJ2-3
CDR3nt: TGTGCCAGCAGTGTTTGGCCAGCGGGAGGGGCAGATACGCAGTATTTT
CDR3aa: CASSVWPAGGADTQYF

d_gene: NA
v_gene: TRBV7-9
abundance: NA
len: 14
j_gene: TRBJ2-1
CDR3nt: TGTGCCAGCATCGCCGGGGTGTCCTACAATGAGCAGTTCTTC
CDR3aa: CASIAGVSYNEQFF

d_gene: NA
v_gene: TRBV5-4
abundance: NA
len: 15
j_gene: TRBJ1-1
CDR3nt: TGTGCCAGCAGCTTGGCCCTGCGGGAGATCACTGAAGCTTTCTTT
CDR3aa: CASSLALREITEAFF

d_gene: NA
v_gene: TRBV13
abundance: NA
len: 11
j_gene: TRBJ2-1
CDR3nt: TGTGCCAGCAGCTTAGAACTAGTTGGCTTCTTC
CDR3aa: CASSLELVGFF

d_gene: NA
v_gene: TRBV15
abundance: NA
len: 14
j_gene: TRBJ2-1
CDR3nt: TGTGCCACCAGCAGAGATCTCATGGGCCTGTGGAAGTTCTTC
CDR3aa: CATSRDLMGLWKFF

d_gene: NA
v_gene: TRBV3-1/TRBV3-2
abundance: NA
len: 8
j_gene: TRBJ2-3
CDR3nt: TGTGCCTCCCGTTGTAAGTATTTT
CDR3aa: CASRCKYF

d_gene: TRBD2
v_gene: TRBV12-5
abundance: NA
len: 16
j_gene: TRBJ2-5
CDR3nt: TGTGCTAGTGGTTTGGGGACTAGCGGGGGCTTAGAGACCCAGTACTTC
CDR3aa: CASGLGTSGGLETQYF

d_gene: TRBD2
v_gene: TRBV13
abundance: NA
len: 14
j_gene: TRBJ2-7
CDR3nt: TGTGCCAGCAGCTTAGCGGCGGGAGTGTACGAGCAGTACTTC
CDR3aa: CASSLAAGVYEQYF

d_gene: NA
v_gene: TRBV28
abundance: NA
len: 15
j_gene: TRBJ2-3
CDR3nt: TGTGCCAGCAGTTTAACAGTTACTAGCACAGATACGCAGTATTTT
CDR3aa: CASSLTVTSTDTQYF

d_gene: TRBD2
v_gene: TRBV7-2
abundance: NA
len: 17
j_gene: TRBJ2-1
CDR3nt: TGTGCCAGCAGCTTAAATTTGTTGAGCGGGGGACACAATGAGCAGTTCTTC
CDR3aa: CASSLNLLSGGHNEQFF

d_gene: NA
v_gene: TRBV28
abundance: NA
len: 15
j_gene: TRBJ1-5
CDR3nt: TGTGCCAGCAGTTTATCCGCGTATAGCAATCAGCCCCAGCATTTT
CDR3aa: CASSLSAYSNQPQHF

d_gene: TRBD1
v_gene: TRBV5-4
abundance: NA
len: 16
j_gene: TRBJ1-6
CDR3nt: TGTGCCAGCAGCGAAACCAGGGGGCTCTGGAATTCACCCCTCCACTTT
CDR3aa: CASSETRGLWNSPLHF

d_gene: TRBD2
v_gene: TRBV11-2
abundance: NA
len: 17
j_gene: TRBJ2-1
CDR3nt: TGTGCCAGCAGCTTTGGGCTAGCGGGAGTTCGGGGCAATGAGCAGTTCTTC
CDR3aa: CASSFGLAGVRGNEQFF

d_gene: NA
v_gene: TRBV2
abundance: NA
len: 13
j_gene: TRBJ1-1
CDR3nt: TGTGCCAGCCATGGACAGCGAGGCACTGAAGCTTTCTTT
CDR3aa: CASHGQRGTEAFF

d_gene: TRBD2
v_gene: TRBV9
abundance: NA
len: 17
j_gene: TRBJ2-2
CDR3nt: TGTGCCAGCAGCGTCAGCGGGAGTGTTGGGAACACCGGGGAGCTGTTTTTT
CDR3aa: CASSVSGSVGNTGELFF

d_gene: TRBD1
v_gene: TRBV27
abundance: NA
len: 13
j_gene: TRBJ1-4
CDR3nt: TGTGCCAGCAAGACAGGGACGGGTGAAAAACTGTTTTTT
CDR3aa: CASKTGTGEKLFF

d_gene: NA
v_gene: TRBV11-2
abundance: NA
len: 15
j_gene: TRBJ1-3
CDR3nt: TGTGCCAGCAGCTTAGGCAGGGGTTTTGGAAACACCATATATTTT
CDR3aa: CASSLGRGFGNTIYF

d_gene: TRBD1
v_gene: TRBV15
abundance: NA
len: 17
j_gene: TRBJ1-3
CDR3nt: TGTGCCACCAGCAGAGATCGTGACAGGGGCTCTGGAAACACCATATATTTT
CDR3aa: CATSRDRDRGSGNTIYF

d_gene: TRBD2
v_gene: TRBV4-3
abundance: NA
len: 17
j_gene: TRBJ2-1
CDR3nt: TGCGCCAGCAGCCAAGATATTGTTGCGGGAGGGTACAATGAGCAGTTCTTC
CDR3aa: CASSQDIVAGGYNEQFF

d_gene: TRBD2
v_gene: TRBV27
abundance: NA
len: 14
j_gene: TRBJ2-7
CDR3nt: TGTGCCAGCTCCACACTAGCGGGAGGGTACGAGCAGTACTTC
CDR3aa: CASSTLAGGYEQYF

d_gene: NA
v_gene: TRBV4-2
abundance: once
len: 15
j_gene: TRBJ1-2
CDR3nt: TGTGCCAGCAGCCAAGACGACCAGGAAAACTATGGCTACACCTTC
CDR3aa: CASSQDDQENYGYTF

d_gene: TRBD1
v_gene: TRBV28
abundance: NA
len: 14
j_gene: TRBJ2-3
CDR3nt: TGTGCCAGCAGTTCGGACAGGGAGGAAGATACGCAGTATTTT
CDR3aa: CASSSDREEDTQYF

d_gene: TRBD2
v_gene: TRBV7-9
abundance: NA
len: 15
j_gene: TRBJ2-1
CDR3nt: TGTGCCAGCAGCTTAGAGGCTAGCGGGAGTACTGAGCAGTTCTTC
CDR3aa: CASSLEASGSTEQFF

d_gene: NA
v_gene: TRBV4-1
abundance: NA
len: 13
j_gene: TRBJ2-5
CDR3nt: TGCGCCAGCAGCGGGCGGGGGCCAGAGACCCAGTACTTC
CDR3aa: CASSGRGPETQYF

d_gene: TRBD2
v_gene: TRBV5-1
abundance: NA
len: 13
j_gene: TRBJ2-2
CDR3nt: TGCGCCAGCAGCCCGGGGGGAACCGGGGAGCTGTTTTTT
CDR3aa: CASSPGGTGELFF

d_gene: NA
v_gene: TRBV28
abundance: NA
len: 13
j_gene: TRBJ1-2
CDR3nt: TGTGCCAGCAGAAGACAGGCCAGAGGAGGCTACACCTTC
CDR3aa: CASRRQARGGYTF

d_gene: TRBD2
v_gene: TRBV27
abundance: NA
len: 15
j_gene: TRBJ2-2
CDR3nt: TGTGCCAGCAGGCAGCGGGGTTGGAAAACCGGGGAGCTGTTTTTT
CDR3aa: CASRQRGWKTGELFF

d_gene: TRBD1
v_gene: TRBV28
abundance: NA
len: 15
j_gene: TRBJ2-2
CDR3nt: TGTGCCAGCAGTTTCTCGGACAGGGCCACCGGGGAGCTGTTTTTT
CDR3aa: CASSFSDRATGELFF

d_gene: NA
v_gene: TRBV4-1
abundance: NA
len: 15
j_gene: TRBJ1-3
CDR3nt: TGCGCCAGCAGCCAAGGTTTCAACTCTGGAAACACCATATATTTT
CDR3aa: CASSQGFNSGNTIYF

d_gene: TRBD2
v_gene: TRBV5-6
abundance: NA
len: 19
j_gene: TRBJ2-1
CDR3nt: TGTGCCAGCAGCCCGGGGGGGACTAGCGGGAGGTACGCCTACAATGAGCAGTTCTTC
CDR3aa: CASSPGGTSGRYAYNEQFF

d_gene: NA
v_gene: TRBV7-2
abundance: NA
len: 16
j_gene: TRBJ2-3
CDR3nt: TGTGCCAGCAGCTTAGAGCGGGTCAGACAAACAGATACGCAGTATTTT
CDR3aa: CASSLERVRQTDTQYF

d_gene: NA
v_gene: TRBV27
abundance: NA
len: 11
j_gene: TRBJ1-1
CDR3nt: TGTGCCAGCAGTTTGGGCAGGGATGCTTTCTTT
CDR3aa: CASSLGRDAFF